This T cell receptor beta chain came from a study of cytomegalovirus exposure and HLA in healthy donors. It was with 60 Vbeta and 13 Jbeta primers that the PCR ran. Data came from immunoSEQ multiplex PCR; TCRdb stores just in-frame clones and leaves some out. The repertoire holds approximately 120,000 clones, with 73% as singletons. The study, taken as a whole, reports: The study reported that TCR beta sequences accurately predicted HLA-A and HLA-B alleles in most subjects. Donors belonging to an Asian-associated ancestry cluster reportedly showed fewer N-insertions in productive TCRs than the roughly 670-donor mean, according to what a later analysis found.

V trimming: 3 bases; J trimming: 5 bases; junction bases outside the gene matches: 4. Per the germline V gene, CDR1 is SGDLS and CDR2 is YYNGEE. CDR3 size: 13 residues. In the case of this clone: Its antigen is currently unknown.

V and J are TRBV9 and TRBJ1-1; TRBD1 matches at 7 bases. This clonotype was obtained from a man in his 60s in good health and CMV-seropositive. Sequenced: PBMCs. CDR3 protein: CASSDRGRTEAFF. CDR3 sequence (DNA): TGTGCCAGCAGCGACAGGGGTAGGACTGAAGCTTTCTTT. The complete variable domain, with remaining parts taken from reference TRBV9 and TRBJ1-1, reads DSGVTQTPKHLITATGQRVTLRCSPRSGDLSVYWYQQSLDQGLQFLIQYYNGEERAKGNILERFSAQQFPDLHSELNLSSLELGDSALYFCASSDRGRTEAFFGQGTRLTVV.